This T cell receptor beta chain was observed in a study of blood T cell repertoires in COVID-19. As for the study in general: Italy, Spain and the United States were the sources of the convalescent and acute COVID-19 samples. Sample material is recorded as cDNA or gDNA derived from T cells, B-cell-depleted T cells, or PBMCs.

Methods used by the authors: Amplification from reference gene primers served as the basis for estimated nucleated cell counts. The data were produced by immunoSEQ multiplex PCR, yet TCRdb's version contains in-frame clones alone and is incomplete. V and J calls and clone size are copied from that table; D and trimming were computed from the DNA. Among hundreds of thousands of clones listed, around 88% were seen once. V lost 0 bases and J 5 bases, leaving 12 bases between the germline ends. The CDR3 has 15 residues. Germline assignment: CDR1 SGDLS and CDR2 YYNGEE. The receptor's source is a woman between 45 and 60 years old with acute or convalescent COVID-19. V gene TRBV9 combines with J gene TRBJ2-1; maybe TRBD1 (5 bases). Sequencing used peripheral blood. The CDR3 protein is CASSVGYQGNNEQFF. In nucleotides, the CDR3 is TGTGCCAGCAGCGTAGGTTATCAGGGCAACAATGAGCAGTTCTTC.